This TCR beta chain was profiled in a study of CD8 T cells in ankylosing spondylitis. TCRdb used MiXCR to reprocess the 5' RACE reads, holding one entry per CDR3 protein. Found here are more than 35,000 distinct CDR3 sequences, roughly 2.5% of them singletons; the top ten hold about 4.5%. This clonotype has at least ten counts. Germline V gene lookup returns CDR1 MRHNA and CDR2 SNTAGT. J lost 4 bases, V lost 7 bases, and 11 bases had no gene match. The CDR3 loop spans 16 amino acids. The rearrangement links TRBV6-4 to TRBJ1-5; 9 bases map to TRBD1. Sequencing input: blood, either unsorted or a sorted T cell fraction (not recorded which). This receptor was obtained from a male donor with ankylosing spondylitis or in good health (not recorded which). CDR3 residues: CASTLGQGRENQPQHF. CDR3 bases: TGTGCCAGCACCTTGGGACAGGGCCGAGAAAATCAGCCCCAGCATTTT.